A single sample gave rise to the 26 T cell receptor beta chains below, sequenced in a study of T cell repertoires in cytomegalovirus infection (dated by TCRdb to about 2019). Their antigens are not known. The data were produced on an Illumina HiSeq 1500. TCRdb redid the processing of the public reads, applying fastp at Q25 and MiXCR, and retained in-frame beta chains. Every distinct CDR3 protein forms one entry, paired with its most common genes and DNA. The sample table contains approximately 76,000 distinct CDR3 sequences; only one count was recorded for roughly 25% of them. The ten largest account for about 50% of the sample. In the paper's terms, the treatment or condition label means: in vitro stimulation with specific CMV peptide epitopes to enrich CMV-specific T cells. The sample here was CD8+ T cells from cultured PBMCs, taken from culture after CMV antigen stimulation. The receptor set was obtained from a human donor in good health (CMV status not recorded). Some clones in this sample may be carry-over from other donors' samples.

The CDR3 sequence: CASSLHRLGTATSNYGYTF. The CDR3 region has the DNA TGTGCCAGCAGTTTGCACCGCCTCGGGACAGCAACATCTAACTATGGCTACACCTTC. This rearrangement joins TRBV12-3 or TRBV12-4 to TRBJ1-2; 7 nucleotides match TRBD1. This CDR3 has 19 amino acids. The trim removed 3 bases at V and 0 bases at J, leaving 16 bases unmatched.

There are a few counts of this clonotype. The V and J genes are TRBV14 and TRBJ1-1, with TRBD1 matching over 10 bases. V dropped 5 bases and J dropped 1; count of bases not matched to a gene: 7. CDR3 length equals 16 residues. Per germline, CDR1 SGHDN and CDR2 FVKESK. CDR3 nucleotide sequence: TGTGCCAGCAGCAAGACAGGGGGCGGAAGGAACACTGAAGCTTTCTTT. It translates to CASSKTGGGRNTEAFF.

The CDR3 DNA sequence: TGTGCCAGCAGTCGGACAGGGGGCAACACTGAAGCTTTCTTT. Translating it yields CASSRTGGNTEAFF. The J gene is TRBJ1-1, the V gene TRBV27, with 11 nucleotides matching TRBD1. With V trimmed by 5 bases and J by 2 bases, 1 base remained unmatched. Germline V gives CDR1 MNHEY, CDR2 SMNVEV (reference sequence). There are 14 residues in the CDR3.

The gene calls are TRBV11-2 and TRBJ2-7, with D unclear. The CDR3 has 14 residues. CDR1 SGHAT and CDR2 FQNNGV come from the germline V gene. The ends were cut back, 0 bases at V and 0 bases at J, with 6 bases in the middle. CDR3 bases: TGTGCCAGCAGCTTAGAATCCGGCTCCTACGAGCAGTACTTC. Translating it yields CASSLESGSYEQYF.

This rearrangement joins TRBV29-1 to TRBJ2-3, with D perhaps TRBD1 (5 bases). The CDR3 sequence is 14 residues long. Trimming left V 7 bases short and J 0 bases short, with 14 bases between. Germline V gives CDR1 SQVTM, CDR2 ANQGSEA. Here the CDR3 DNA reads TGCAGCGGAGGCAGGGTGGGAAGCACAGATACGCAGTATTTT. Its translation: CSGGRVGSTDTQYF.

The gene calls are TRBV11-1 and TRBJ1-6, with 7 bases matching TRBD1. V was clipped by 5 bases and J by 7 bases; unmatched bases: 5. The CDR3 has 14 amino acids. The germline V gene encodes CDR1 SGHAT and CDR2 FQDESV (reference sequence). In DNA form, the CDR3 reads TGTGCCAGCAGCAGAACACAGGGGAATTCACCCCTCCACTTT. This codes for CASSRTQGNSPLHF.

This rearrangement joins TRBV10-3 to TRBJ1-1; TRBD1 matches 12 bases. CDR1 is ENHRY and CDR2 is SYGVKD in the germline V gene. Trimming cost V 1 base and J 4 bases; bases outside gene matches: 4. The CDR3 runs 16 residues. Here the CDR3 reads CAISEWDRGQSTEAFF. The CDR3, as DNA: TGTGCCATCAGTGAGTGGGACAGGGGGCAGAGCACTGAAGCTTTCTTT.

This clonotype was seen only a few times. The chain couples TRBV5-1 to TRBJ1-2; D unresolved. The CDR3 is 15 residues long. The V gene lost 0 bases and the J gene lost 2 bases, with 11 bases spanning the gap. CDR1 is SGHRS and CDR2 is YFSETQ in the germline V gene. The CDR3 sequence is CASSLVVASNYGYTF. CDR3 coding DNA: TGCGCCAGCAGCTTGGTGGTAGCCTCGAACTATGGCTACACCTTC.

This clonotype was recorded a few times. V and J are TRBV7-6 and TRBJ1-1, with D unclear. V lost 4 bases and J 4 bases, leaving 10 bases between the germline ends. The CDR3 spans 13 residues. Germline V lookup: CDR1 SGHVS, CDR2 FNYEAQ. CDR3 nucleotide sequence: TGTGCCAGCAGCTCCTTCTTGGCCACTGAAGCTTTCTTT. Its protein is CASSSFLATEAFF.

V and J are TRBV20-1 and TRBJ1-1; TRBD1 matches 10 bases. The CDR3 consists of 15 residues. CDR1 and CDR2 from the germline V gene are DFQATT and SNEGSKA (reference sequence). Trimming removed 0 bases from V and 5 bases from J; junction bases left unmatched: 6. CDR3: CSARDWGQGSTEAFF. The CDR3 DNA follows: TGCAGTGCTAGAGACTGGGGACAGGGGAGTACTGAAGCTTTCTTT.

In its sample, this clonotype was seen many times. The chain employs TRBV7-2 and TRBJ2-5, with 7 bases identical to TRBD2. The CDR3 runs to 15 residues. The junction had 9 bases not matched to a gene; V was cut back by 5 bases and J by 3 bases. In germline, CDR1 is SGHTA, CDR2 FQGNSA. The CDR3 is CASSRRGGGEETQYF. DNA for the CDR3: TGTGCCAGCAGCAGAAGGGGTGGGGGGGAAGAGACCCAGTACTTC.

The chain links TRBV13 to TRBJ2-2, with 9 bases fitting TRBD1. The CDR3 is 15 residues long. Losses at the gene ends were 5 bases for V and 5 bases for J; bases not matched to a gene: 6. Germline V lookup: CDR1 PRHDT, CDR2 FYEKMQ (reference sequence). CDR3 coding DNA: TGTGCCAGCAGCACCGGGACAGGGAAAACCGGGGAGCTGTTTTTT. Its translation is CASSTGTGKTGELFF.

In the case of this clonotype: At one end, the junction sequence differs from germline, possibly due to a read error. V gene TRBV7-6 combines with J gene TRBJ1-3; perhaps TRBD1 as D (5 bases). Germline loops: CDR1 SGHVS, CDR2 FNYEAQ. The CDR3 spans 19 residues. The CDR3 region has the DNA TGTGCCAGCAGCTCGGGACGCTTCGACATCGGTTCCTCTAGAAACACCATATATTTT. It codes for CASSSGRFDIGSSRNTIYF.

Concerning this clonotype itself: At one end the junction does not follow the germline gene, possibly because of a read error. The chain uses TRBV7-2 and TRBJ2-7; weak D call: TRBD1 (6 bases). Per the germline V gene, CDR1 is SGHTA and CDR2 is FQGNSA. This CDR3 is built from 17 residues. CDR3 in DNA: TGTGTTAGCAACAATGGTGGGGCAGGGGACCACTCCTGCGAGCAGTACTTC. This gives the protein CVSNNGGAGDHSCEQYF. The entire variable domain, with the rest obtained from reference TRBV7-2 and TRBJ2-7, is as follows: GAGVSQSPSNKVTEKGKDVELRCDPISGHTALYWYRQSLGQGLEFLIYFQGNSAPDKSGLPSDRFSAERTGGSVSTLTIQRTQQEDSAVYLCVSNNGGAGDHSCEQYFGPGTRLTVT.

Details on this clonotype: Just one base apart from a much larger clone, this may be a read error. V and J are TRBV11-2 and TRBJ2-3, with D hard to call. The V gene lost 1 base and the J gene lost 9 bases, with 23 bases spanning the gap. In germline, CDR1 is SGHAT, CDR2 FQNNGV. The CDR3 contains 17 residues. CDR3 bases: TGTGCCAGCAGCTTAGTGTCGCACTCTGCAACTGGAGAGACGCAGTATTTT. This codes for CASSLVSHSATGETQYF.

This clonotype has ten or more counts. The rearrangement uses TRBV12-3 or TRBV12-4 and TRBJ1-5, with D unresolved. V shed 1 base and J shed 1 base, with 5 bases lying between them. The CDR3 consists of 14 residues. The CDR3: CASSLVGSNQPQHF. The CDR3 DNA sequence: TGTGCCAGCAGTTTAGTTGGCAGCAATCAGCCCCAGCATTTT.

The chain joins TRBV18 to TRBJ2-3; tentative D call: TRBD2 (6 bases). V was cut by 3 bases and J by 3 bases, with 13 bases left in between. Looked up from germline, CDR1 is KGHSH and CDR2 is LQKENI. The CDR3 length is 15 residues. The CDR3 here is CASSPRESGTDTQYF. CDR3 DNA sequence: TGTGCCAGCTCACCTCGGGAGTCGGGAACAGATACGCAGTATTTT. The full variable domain, with the rest looked up from reference TRBV18 and TRBJ2-3, is NAGVMQNPRHLVRRRGQEARLRCSPMKGHSHVYWYRQLPEEGLKFMVYLQKENIIDESGMPKERFSAEFPKEGPSILRIQQVVRGDSAAYFCASSPRESGTDTQYFGPGTRLTVL.

This clonotype was seen at least ten times. The chain recombines TRBV6-4 with TRBJ2-1, with TRBD1 matching 8 bases. V shed 3 bases and J 6 bases; nucleotides not matched to a gene: 4. CDR1 MRHNA and CDR2 SNTAGT come from the germline V gene. CDR3 length: 14 amino acids. The CDR3 here is CASSETGGSNEQFF. In DNA form, the CDR3 reads TGTGCCAGCAGTGAAACAGGGGGAAGCAATGAGCAGTTCTTC.

Many counts were recorded for this clonotype. The chain combines TRBV19 with TRBJ2-3; 8 bases are shared with TRBD2. The CDR3 covers 15 residues. In germline, CDR1 is LNHDA, CDR2 SQIVND (reference sequence). Losses at the gene ends were 5 bases for V and 0 bases for J; bases not matched to a gene: 4. This CDR3 reads CASSARGGSTDTQYF. The CDR3 nucleotides read TGTGCCAGTAGTGCCCGCGGGGGGAGCACAGATACGCAGTATTTT.

This CDR3 is CSARRQGGQPQHF. The DNA for the CDR3 is TGCAGTGCTAGGCGACAGGGCGGTCAGCCCCAGCATTTT. The genes are TRBV20-1 and TRBJ1-5, with 7 bases matching TRBD1. This CDR3 is built from 13 residues. The V gene end was trimmed by 3 bases and the J gene end by 6 bases; junction bases not matched to a gene: 5. Germline loops: CDR1 DFQATT, CDR2 SNEGSKA (reference sequence).

This clonotype was observed at least ten times. The J gene is TRBJ1-1, the V gene TRBV11-1, with TRBD1 matching 9 bases. J gave up 2 bases and V 4 bases, and 5 bases lay outside the gene matches. Germline CDR1 and CDR2: SGHAT and FQDESV (reference sequence). The CDR3 loop spans 15 amino acids. CDR3 in amino acids: CASSSGTGKNTEAFF. The CDR3 DNA is TGTGCCAGCAGCTCCGGGACAGGGAAAAACACTGAAGCTTTCTTT.

The chain joins TRBV27 to TRBJ1-4; 11 positions agree with TRBD1. V shed 7 bases and J 5 bases; nucleotides not matched to a gene: 6. Germline values: CDR1 MNHEY, CDR2 SMNVEV (reference sequence). This CDR3 is built from 15 residues. In nucleotides, the CDR3 is TGTGCCAGCACCCAAGGGACAGGGGGAAATGAAAAACTGTTTTTT. Translation: CASTQGTGGNEKLFF.

This clonotype has only a few counts. Since a much larger clone is just one base distant, this may be a read error. The V and J genes are TRBV12-3 or TRBV12-4 and TRBJ2-5, with D unresolved. This CDR3 comprises 10 residues. CDR3 sequence (DNA): TGTACCAGTTCCGGGGAGACCCAGTACTTC. Translation gives CTSSGETQYF.

This clonotype has a handful of counts. The CDR3 bases are TGTGCCATCAGTGATACTAGCGGGAGGGCCGGGGATGAGCAGTTCTTC. It is translated as CAISDTSGRAGDEQFF. The J gene is TRBJ2-1, the V gene TRBV10-3; 13 nucleotides align to TRBD2. CDR1 is ENHRY and CDR2 is SYGVKD in the germline V gene. J was trimmed by 8 bases and V by 3 bases; bases with no gene match: 7. The CDR3 spans 16 residues.

This clonotype turned up a few times. CDR3 residues: CASSLQGGGNSPLHF. The CDR3 DNA is TGTGCCAGCAGTTTACAGGGAGGTGGGAATTCACCCCTCCACTTT. The J gene is TRBJ1-6, the V gene TRBV12-3 or TRBV12-4; maybe TRBD1 (5 bases). This CDR3 contains 15 residues. V was shortened by 2 bases and J by 7 bases, with 12 bases between the two germline ends.

The chain employs TRBV6-2 or TRBV6-3 and TRBJ2-7, with D perhaps TRBD2 (6 bases). CDR3 size: 13 residues. Trimming removed 2 bases at V and 3 bases at J, with 8 bases between. Per the germline V gene, CDR1 is MNHEY and CDR2 is SVGEGT. CDR3 nucleotide sequence: TGTGCCAGCAGTTACGGGACTCTCTACGAGCAGTACTTC. Protein product: CASSYGTLYEQYF.